This T cell receptor beta chain originates from a study of cytomegalovirus exposure and HLA in healthy donors. Study as a whole: Unique TCRs numbering roughly 85 million, obtained from HLA-typed donors, made up an early data release.

The ends were cut back, 6 bases at V and 7 bases at J, with 7 bases in the middle. Germline lookup yields CDR1 SNHLY and CDR2 FYNNEI. This CDR3 comprises 11 residues. General study findings and limits: Differences between HLA loci emerged in a later analysis of TCR association rates, with DRB1 most and HLA-C fewest. Among immune exposure information, only CMV serostatus was available.

To note about this clone: Its target is unknown.

Researchers ran the PCR with 60 Vbeta and 13 Jbeta primers. Generated by immunoSEQ multiplex PCR, the TCRdb table keeps only in-frame clones and is missing some. The sample contains roughly 110,000 clones, about two thirds of which appear only once. V and J are TRBV2 and TRBJ2-1; D remains unclear. This receptor was obtained from a boy aged 5-17 years in good health and CMV-seronegative. The sequenced sample was PBMCs. The DNA of the CDR3 is TGTGCCAGCAGATTAGCAAATGAGCAGTTCTTC. Translating it yields CASRLANEQFF.